This TCR beta chain was captured in a study of T cells in narcolepsy. To note about this clone: Its matching antigen is unknown.

The CDR3 has 13 amino acids. Trimming shortened V by 10 bases and J by 1 base, and 13 bases separated the two germline ends. Germline CDR1 MDHEN, CDR2 SYDVKM. Regarding the study as a whole: HCRT-specific and TRIB2-specific autoreactive clonotypes appeared among same-patient CSF and blood CD4+ clonotypes. Autoreactive clone sequences were missing from some blood memory CD4+ repertoires. Reportedly, autoreactive clonotypes were serially detected in patients' blood but not controls'.

Measured with immunoSEQ multiplex PCR; TCRdb has only the in-frame clones, and not every one. Of approximately 22,000 clones listed, around 63% are singletons. This sequence originates from a human donor in good health. V gene TRBV28 combines with J gene TRBJ1-1, with D maybe TRBD1 (5 bases). Sample: memory (CD45RA-) CD4+ T cells from blood. DNA of the CDR3: TGTGCCACCCGGGGCCCTAAGAACACTGAAGCTTTCTTT. Amino acids: CATRGPKNTEAFF.